Included here is one T cell receptor (beta chain) sequence, with context. Its target is not known. This entry belongs to a study of shared clonotypes between healthy human individuals. General study findings and limits: Among donors, sharing of clonotypes was expected to be affected by sequencing depth. The study found about 5% of naive CD4 clonotypes shared across a handful of donors.

This CDR3 contains 16 residues. Germline V gene lookup returns CDR1 SEHNR and CDR2 FQNEAQ (reference sequence). V dropped 4 bases and J dropped 0 bases, with 13 bases sitting between them. This table comes from immunoSEQ multiplex PCR, and its TCRdb copy is limited to in-frame clones, with some not included. The table has about 800,000 clones, roughly 96% seen once. Naive-designated CD8 cells lacked CD45RO, were positively enriched for CCR7, and omitted terminally differentiated effector memory CD45RA+ cells. The donor population consisted of healthy HIV-negative adults with no recent acute infections or vaccinations. Within Nashville, Tennessee resided all donors, each a Caucasian adult.

The sample consisted of naive CD8+ T cells sorted from blood. The V gene is TRBV7-9, the J gene TRBJ2-1; a weak D match, TRBD2 (5 bases). The clonotype was recovered from a man aged 30 to 39 in good health. The chain's CDR3 is CASSWPRADSYNEQFF. The CDR3 nucleotides are TGTGCCAGCAGCTGGCCAAGAGCGGACTCCTACAATGAGCAGTTCTTC.